The present entry profiles one TCR beta chain with its context. Its target is unknown. V shed 8 bases and J shed 4 bases, with 8 bases lying between them. From germline, CDR1 is SNHLY and CDR2 FYNNEI. The CDR3 spans 11 residues. These donors, healthy bone marrow donors, were studied. The source of the sample is a study of cytomegalovirus exposure and HLA in healthy donors. Both 60 Vbeta primers and 13 Jbeta primers went into the PCR. The method was immunoSEQ multiplex PCR; TCRdb's version includes in-frame clones alone and lacks a portion of them. Of a few hundred thousand clones in the sample, roughly 70% were seen once. Overall study results and limits: CMV serostatus was the only immune exposure information that was available. Indistinguishability led to the exclusion of some V segments, TRBV6-2 and TRBV6-3 included.

The source of this sequence is a female donor in good health and CMV-seronegative. The source material was PBMCs. The chain recombines TRBV2 with TRBJ1-1; D unclear. CDR3 DNA: TGTGCCAGCTTCGAGGCCACTGAAGCTTTCTTT. Translating gives CASFEATEAFF. Variable domain in full (rest from reference TRBV2 and TRBJ1-1): EPEVTQTPSHQVTQMGQEVILRCVPISNHLYFYWYRQILGQKVEFLVSFYNNEISEKSEIFDDQFSVERPDGSNFTLKIRSTKLEDSAMYFCASFEATEAFFGQGTRLTVV.